Presented here are 6 T cell receptor beta chains from one specimen sequenced in a study of cytomegalovirus exposure and HLA in healthy donors. Use of 60 Vbeta and 13 Jbeta primers characterized the PCR. Sequencing was performed with immunoSEQ multiplex PCR; in TCRdb, only in-frame clones are kept and a portion is missing. Here the sample spans some 130,000 clones, roughly 80% being singletons. Sequenced material: PBMCs. These receptors were collected from a man under 40 in good health and CMV-seronegative.

CDR3 nucleotides: TGTGCCAGCAGCCAAAGTCGTTGGTGGGACAGCGGAAACCCCGAGACCCAGTACTTC. Protein product: CASSQSRWWDSGNPETQYF. This chain links TRBV7-9 with TRBJ2-5; 7 bases map to TRBD1. The CDR3 spans 19 residues. CDR1 is SEHNR, CDR2 FQNEAQ, per germline (reference sequence). The V and J ends lost 5 bases and 5 bases, in that order; junction bases with no gene match: 23.

This clone was observed a single time. The chain has TRBV6-6 and TRBJ2-2; perhaps TRBD2 as D (5 bases). In germline, CDR1 is MNHNY, CDR2 SVGAGI (reference sequence). This CDR3 comprises 16 residues. The V end was cut by 4 bases, the J end by 1 base, with 13 bases between. CDR3 sequence (DNA): TGTGCCAGCAGTTCAGACGGGAAGGTGAACACCGGGGAGCTGTTTTTT. As protein: CASSSDGKVNTGELFF.

J is TRBJ1-2 and V is TRBV7-2; 8 nucleotides align to TRBD1. The germline V gene has CDR1 SGHTA and CDR2 FQGNSA. The V and J ends lost 6 bases and 0 bases, in that order; junction bases with no gene match: 3. This CDR3 comprises 14 residues. The CDR3 loop is CASSRQGPNYGYTF. The CDR3 DNA follows: TGTGCCAGCAGTCGACAGGGGCCTAACTATGGCTACACCTTC.

For the CDR3, the DNA is TGTGCCAGCAGTTCCCTCCCCGCGGACAGGGCCTCCTACAATGAGCAGTTCTTC. This encodes CASSSLPADRASYNEQFF. V is TRBV27 and J is TRBJ2-1; 8 positions match TRBD1. The CDR3 runs 18 residues. Germline V lookup: CDR1 MNHEY, CDR2 SMNVEV (reference sequence). V shed 4 bases, J shed 0 bases, and the junction held 11 bases outside the gene matches.

This chain links TRBV4-1 with TRBJ1-5, with a tentative D call TRBD1 (6 bases). Germline V CDR1 and CDR2: MGHRA, YSYEKL. The length of the CDR3 is 18 residues. The V gene lost 0 bases and the J gene lost 7 bases, with 22 bases spanning the gap. The CDR3 sequence: CASSQDGRSRGGEQPQHF. Written as DNA, the CDR3 is TGCGCCAGCAGCCAAGATGGGCGATCGAGGGGGGGAGAACAGCCCCAGCATTTT.

This CDR3 is CASSGGLAGGSYNEQFF. The CDR3 nucleotides are TGTGCCAGCAGCGGAGGACTAGCGGGCGGCTCCTACAATGAGCAGTTCTTC. This rearrangement joins TRBV13 to TRBJ2-1; 11 bases fit TRBD2. The junction had 6 bases not matched to a gene; V was cut back by 5 bases and J by 0 bases. Per germline, CDR1 PRHDT and CDR2 FYEKMQ (reference sequence). There are 17 residues in the CDR3.